This TCR beta chain was captured in a study of shared clonotypes between healthy human individuals. Whole-study context: Donors consisted of a couple of women and a few men between 18 and 49. A donor's plate count was three for CD4 naive and three for CD4 memory; CD8 naive had two and CD8 memory one.

CDR1 is SGHAT and CDR2 is FQNNGV in the germline V gene. With 5 bases clipped from V and 6 bases from J, the junction kept 2 bases outside the gene matches. The CDR3 totals 12 residues. On this clone: The target antigen is unknown.

The repertoire was sequenced with immunoSEQ multiplex PCR; TCRdb's copy has only in-frame clones and lacks some. The sample consists of approximately 2,200,000 clones, approximately 94% of them appearing once. Whole-study results and caveats: Clonotypes shared by all four donors outscored non-shared clonotypes in generation probability. Sharing across four donors was highest in naive CD4 (roughly 5%) and lowest in memory CD8 (roughly 0.4%).

Only CD45RO-negative cells positively selected for CCR7 counted as naive CD8 cells, so terminally differentiated effector memory CD45RA+ cells were excluded. The sequencing input was naive CD8+ T cells from PBMCs. The gene calls are TRBV11-2 and TRBJ1-2; 8 nucleotides match TRBD1. The clonotype was recovered from a man between 18 and 29 years old in good health. Some clones in this sample may be carry-over from other donors' samples. The DNA for the CDR3 is TGTGCCAGCAGCCTGGGACAGGATGGCTACACCTTC. It codes for CASSLGQDGYTF.